Listed here are 5 T cell receptor beta chains from one sample, sequenced in a study of blood T cell repertoires in COVID-19. The data were produced by immunoSEQ multiplex PCR, yet TCRdb's version contains in-frame clones alone and is incomplete. Of fewer than 400,000 clones in the sample, just over 85% were seen once. Sample: PBMCs or T cells enriched from blood (not recorded which). The receptor set was obtained from a man aged 30-40 years who had recovered from COVID-19.

The J gene is TRBJ1-3, the V gene TRBV7-6, with 8 bases that match TRBD1. The J segment lost 0 bases and the V segment lost 1 base, leaving 5 bases of the junction unmatched. Germline CDR1 is SGHVS and CDR2 is FNYEAQ. The CDR3 has 17 amino acids. The CDR3 bases are TGTGCCAGCAGCTTAGGGACAGGGTACGGCTCTGGAAACACCATATATTTT. It translates to CASSLGTGYGSGNTIYF. Together with reference TRBV7-6 and TRBJ1-3, the CDR3 gives the full variable domain: GAGVSQSPRYKVTKRGQDVALRCDPISGHVSLYWYRQALGQGPEFLTYFNYEAQQDKSGLPNDRFSAERPEGSISTLTIQRTEQRDSAMYRCASSLGTGYGSGNTIYFGEGSWLTVV.

V and J are TRBV25-1 and TRBJ2-6; the match to TRBD1 covers 8 bases. V was pared by 3 bases and J by 0 bases, with 7 bases of the junction left unmatched. The CDR3 has 18 amino acids. Germline-derived CDR1 and CDR2 are MGHDK and SYGVNS. The DNA of the CDR3 is TGTGCCAGCAGTGAGAAGGGACAGGTGTTCTCTGGGGCCAACGTCCTGACTTTC. This encodes CASSEKGQVFSGANVLTF.

V gene TRBV5-4 combines with J gene TRBJ1-2, with D unclear. From germline, CDR1 is SGHNT and CDR2 YYREEE (reference sequence). CDR3 size: 14 residues. V dropped 1 base and J dropped 6 bases, with 13 bases sitting between them. CDR3 sequence reads: CASSLNIGRDGYTF. The CDR3 DNA reads TGTGCCAGCAGCTTGAATATAGGGAGGGATGGCTACACCTTC. Full variable domain (remainder filled in from reference TRBV5-4 and TRBJ1-2): ETGVTQSPTHLIKTRGQQVTLRCSSQSGHNTVSWYQQALGQGPQFIFQYYREEENGRGNFPPRFSGLQFPNYSSELNVNALELDDSALYLCASSLNIGRDGYTFGSGTRLTVV.

This rearrangement joins TRBV10-2 to TRBJ1-6; D remains unclear. V was clipped by 7 bases and J by 10 bases, with 11 bases between them. Germline V gene sequence: CDR1 WSHSY, CDR2 SAAADI. The CDR3 has 12 residues. The CDR3 spells CASMDFRSPLHF. CDR3 bases: TGCGCCAGCATGGACTTCCGCTCACCCCTCCACTTT.

The chain couples TRBV6-5 to TRBJ1-5; D possibly corresponds to TRBD1 (5 bases). This CDR3 contains 13 residues. Germline V gives CDR1 MNHEY, CDR2 SVGAGI. Trimming took 8 bases from V and 4 from J, leaving 12 bases between them. The CDR3 nucleotides are TGTGCCAGCGGGGCATCACGGAATCAGCCCCAGCATTTT. Translation gives CASGASRNQPQHF.